This T cell receptor beta chain was profiled in a study of blood T cell repertoires in COVID-19. Whole-study context: From the United States, Italy and Spain came samples of acute and convalescent COVID-19. Sample material is recorded as cDNA or gDNA derived from T cells, B-cell-depleted T cells, or PBMCs.

Per the study methods: Quantification of nucleated cells was approximated via reference gene primer amplification. Clones were sequenced by immunoSEQ multiplex PCR, and TCRdb holds only the in-frame ones, with some missing. That table supplies the V and J calls and clone size; D and trimming were determined from the DNA. The sample lists under 200,000 clones; 70% to 90% were seen once. V lost 7 bases, J lost 4 bases, and 8 bases lay in between. The CDR3 covers 13 residues. Per germline, CDR1 MNHEY and CDR2 SMNVEV (reference sequence). Source material: peripheral blood. The chain joins TRBV27 to TRBJ2-6; no reliable D call. The TCR comes from a man between 65 and 85 years old with active or convalescent COVID-19. CDR3 protein: CASNVAGANVLTF. DNA for the CDR3: TGTGCCAGCAACGTGGCCGGGGCCAACGTCCTGACTTTC.